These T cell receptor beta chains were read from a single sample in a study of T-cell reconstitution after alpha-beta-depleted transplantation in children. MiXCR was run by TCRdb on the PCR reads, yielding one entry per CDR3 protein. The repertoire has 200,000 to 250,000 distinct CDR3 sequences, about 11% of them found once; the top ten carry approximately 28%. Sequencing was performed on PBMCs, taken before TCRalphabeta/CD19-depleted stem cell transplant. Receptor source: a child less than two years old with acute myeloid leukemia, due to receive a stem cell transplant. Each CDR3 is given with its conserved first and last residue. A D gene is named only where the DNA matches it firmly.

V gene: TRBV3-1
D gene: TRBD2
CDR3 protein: CATSQNVAGGPLDNEQFF

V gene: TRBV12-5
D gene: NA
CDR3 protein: CASGLRGAEDTQYF

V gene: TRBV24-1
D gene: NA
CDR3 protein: CATSDWRAGGLNEQFF

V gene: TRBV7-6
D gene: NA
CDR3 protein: CASFGRDTDTQYF

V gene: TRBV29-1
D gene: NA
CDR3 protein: CCSKQGWDNEQFF

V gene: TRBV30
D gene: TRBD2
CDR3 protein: CAWKASGIYEQFF

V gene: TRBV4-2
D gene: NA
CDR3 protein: CASSHRDISYEQYF

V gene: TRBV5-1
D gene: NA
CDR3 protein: CASSFEGGTEAFF

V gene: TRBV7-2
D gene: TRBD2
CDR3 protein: CASSQTGTRDTGELFF

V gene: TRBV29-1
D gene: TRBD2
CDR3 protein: CSVATPGLAGGYEQYF

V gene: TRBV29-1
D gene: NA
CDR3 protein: CSVLGANYEQYF

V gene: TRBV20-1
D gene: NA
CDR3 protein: CSAIPSPGSRQAVSYEQYF

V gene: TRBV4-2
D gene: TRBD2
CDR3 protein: CASSHSGAKLAAYNEQFF

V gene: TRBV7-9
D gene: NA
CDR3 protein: CASSLLTTFYGYTF

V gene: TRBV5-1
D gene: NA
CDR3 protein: CASSRPQPDEAFF

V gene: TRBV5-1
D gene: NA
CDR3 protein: CASSFPTEEQFF

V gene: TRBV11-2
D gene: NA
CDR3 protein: CASRLGYGRVSTDTQYF

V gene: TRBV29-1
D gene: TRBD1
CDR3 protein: CSVSTGWSYEQYF

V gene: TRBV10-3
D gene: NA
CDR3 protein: CAISESLKRTAYQETQYF

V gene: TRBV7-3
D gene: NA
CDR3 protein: CASSPGGGGDTQYF

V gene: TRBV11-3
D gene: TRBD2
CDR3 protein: CASSFAGGPNTQYF

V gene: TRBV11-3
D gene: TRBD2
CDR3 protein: CASSPGTSGRNEQFF

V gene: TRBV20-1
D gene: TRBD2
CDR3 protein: CSASTGLAGNEQFF

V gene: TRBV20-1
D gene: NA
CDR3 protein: CSARVIPGTGREKLFF

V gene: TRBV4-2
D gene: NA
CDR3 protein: CASSTGGDEQYF

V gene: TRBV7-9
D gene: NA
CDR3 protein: CASSPHQEQASRFF

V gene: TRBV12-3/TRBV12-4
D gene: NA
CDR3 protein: CASRNREGAQETQYF

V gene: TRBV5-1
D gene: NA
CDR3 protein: CASSLEAEGVYQPQHF

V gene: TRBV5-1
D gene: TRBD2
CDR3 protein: CASSLGVAGGNRHQETQYF

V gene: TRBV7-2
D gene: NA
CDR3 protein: CASSIGSGNTIYF

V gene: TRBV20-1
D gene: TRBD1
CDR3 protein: CSALSPGQGGSPLHF

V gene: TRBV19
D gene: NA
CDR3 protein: CASNQQGGQPQHF

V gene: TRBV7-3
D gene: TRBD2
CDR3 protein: CASSLSSGGAETQYF

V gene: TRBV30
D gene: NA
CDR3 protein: CAWSVYDVGEAFF

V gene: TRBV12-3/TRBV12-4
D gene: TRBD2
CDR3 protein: CASSFTSGGEQYF

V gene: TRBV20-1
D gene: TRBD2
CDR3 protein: CSASIVRGGYNEQFF

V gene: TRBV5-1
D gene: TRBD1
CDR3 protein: CASSFSPTAGGITEAFF

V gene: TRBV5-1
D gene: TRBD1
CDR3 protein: CASSSQTGYSEQFF

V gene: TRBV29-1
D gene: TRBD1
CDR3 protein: CSVGDSVPFYGYTF

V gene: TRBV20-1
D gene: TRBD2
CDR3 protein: CSARDITSGTNEQFF

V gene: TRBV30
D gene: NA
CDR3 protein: CAWSPHMRGYTF

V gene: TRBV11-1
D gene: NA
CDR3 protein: CASSLVGAAPRSYNEQFF

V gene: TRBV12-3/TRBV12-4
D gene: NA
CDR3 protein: CASSWGAGEAEAFF

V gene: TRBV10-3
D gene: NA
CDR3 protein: CGKGGVYEQYF

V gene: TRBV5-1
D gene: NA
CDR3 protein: CASTSRDLNTEAFF

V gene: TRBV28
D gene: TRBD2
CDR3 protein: CASSLGTSGHTDTQYF

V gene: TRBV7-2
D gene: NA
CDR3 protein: CASSLTANNEQFF

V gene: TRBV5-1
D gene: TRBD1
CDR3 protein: CASRSGGLNTEAFF